This TCR beta chain was sequenced during a study of radiation and T cells in renal cell carcinoma. Study results and caveats: Pretreatment tumor biopsies were lacking, so baseline clonotypes are unknown.

CDR1 is MNHEY, CDR2 SMNVEV, per germline (reference sequence). V lost 5 bases, J lost 8 bases, and 7 bases stayed unmatched. The CDR3 runs to 15 residues. Sample time point: blood 4 weeks post-SBRT, at nephrectomy. Treatment meaning: 15 Gy SBRT to primary tumor, nephrectomy 4 weeks later. The tumor was a clear cell renal cell carcinoma. Points on this clone: Antigen unknown.

Method: immunoSEQ multiplex PCR; TCRdb's copy keeps in-frame clones and lacks some. This sample has some 150,000 clones; less than 90% occur once, and the top ten carry less than 20%. This clonotype originated in a woman aged 50 to 60 with renal cell carcinoma. The chain carries TRBV27 and TRBJ1-4, with 11 bases identical to TRBD1. The sequencing here drew on blood, taken from a patient whose treatment included radiotherapy and nephrectomy. The CDR3 DNA sequence: TGTGCCAGCAGTCCCGGGACAGGGGGGAACGAAAAACTGTTTTTT. Translation gives CASSPGTGGNEKLFF.